A selection of T cell receptor beta chains follows, all from one sample in a study of blood T cell repertoires in COVID-19. TCRdb's table, derived via immunoSEQ multiplex PCR, lists solely in-frame clones and lacks some. The table lists some 81,000 clones, 80% to 95% of them singletons. The sample comprised peripheral blood. The receptors shown here come from a woman between 50 and 59 years old in a cohort sampled during active COVID-19. The CDR3 runs from the conserved cysteine through the conserved F or W. A D gene is named only where the DNA matches it firmly. The listing skips clone size in some rows; elsewhere it reads once, few, many or a size class.

d_gene,len,abundance,v_gene,j_gene,CDR3nt,CDR3aa
.,13,once,TRBV28,TRBJ1-1,TGTGCCAGCACCACGGGAGGGAACTTTGAAGCTTTCTTT,CASTTGGNFEAFF
.,16,.,TRBV5-4,TRBJ2-1,TGTGCCAGCAGCTTCGGTTGGAGCGGAGCCTACAATGAGCAGTTCTTC,CASSFGWSGAYNEQFF
TRBD1,16,.,TRBV28,TRBJ1-2,TGTGCCAGCAGTTTATCGGACAGGGGGTACGACTATGGCTACACCTTC,CASSLSDRGYDYGYTF
TRBD1,12,.,TRBV2,TRBJ2-7,TGTGCCAGCACAGGGGGTTCCTACGAGCAGTACTTC,CASTGGSYEQYF
.,14,.,TRBV7-2,TRBJ1-2,TGTGCCAGCAGCGCGCAGGGGTCATACTATGGCTACACCTTC,CASSAQGSYYGYTF
TRBD2,17,.,TRBV27,TRBJ2-3,TGTGCCAGCAGTTTTTCGGGGGGAGGCTCCCTTATAAATACGCAGTATTTT,CASSFSGGGSLINTQYF
.,14,.,TRBV27,TRBJ2-2,TGTGCCAGCAGAATCAGAGGGAACACCGGGGAGCTGTTTTTT,CASRIRGNTGELFF
TRBD2,22,.,TRBV7-3,TRBJ2-2,TGTGCCAGCAGCCCCGAACCCCCGACTAGCGGGAGGATGGGCACGAACACCGGGGAGCTGTTTTTT,CASSPEPPTSGRMGTNTGELFF
.,13,.,TRBV29-1,TRBJ1-5,TGCAGCGCCCCGGGAGGGGAAGGTCAGCCCCAGCATTTT,CSAPGGEGQPQHF
TRBD2,17,.,TRBV11-2,TRBJ2-3,TGTGCCAGCAGCTTTGCTCTAGCGGGAGACGGTGGAGATACGCAGTATTTT,CASSFALAGDGGDTQYF
.,15,once,TRBV28,TRBJ2-7,TGTGCCAGCAGTTCCCTACAGGGAAGCTCCTACGAGCAGTACTTC,CASSSLQGSSYEQYF
TRBD2,19,.,TRBV4-2,TRBJ2-6,TGTGCCAGCAGCCAAGATTCGGCGGGACTACTTGCCGGGGCCAACGTCCTGACTTTC,CASSQDSAGLLAGANVLTF
.,12,.,TRBV28,TRBJ2-1,TGTGCCAGCAGTTCTAGTGGGAATGAGCAGTTCTTC,CASSSSGNEQFF
.,14,.,TRBV18,TRBJ2-7,TGTGCCAGCTCACCCGGCGGTAGCTCCTACGAGCAGTACTTC,CASSPGGSSYEQYF
.,14,.,TRBV7-8,TRBJ1-6,TGTGCCAGCAGCTTATACCAGAATAATTCACCCCTCCACTTT,CASSLYQNNSPLHF
.,15,.,TRBV28,TRBJ1-5,TGTGCCAGCAGTCCTCAAATCGGTAGCAATCAGCCCCAGCATTTT,CASSPQIGSNQPQHF
TRBD1,14,.,TRBV6-2/TRBV6-3,TRBJ2-7,TGTGCCAGCAGTTGGGACAGGGTTTCCTACGAGCAGTACTTC,CASSWDRVSYEQYF
.,15,few,TRBV7-3,TRBJ1-6,TGTGCCAGCAGCTTAAAGGGGTCGTATGATTCACCCCTCCACTTT,CASSLKGSYDSPLHF